A selection of T cell receptor beta chains follows, all from one sample in a study of blood T cells in healthy people across ages. In TCRdb, the 5' RACE reads were re-called with MiXCR into one record per CDR3 protein. The sample lists roughly 1 million distinct CDR3 sequences; approximately 25% were seen once. The same sample was also used in a study of T cells of mothers and their children.

Sequencing used blood. The receptors shown here come from a girl aged 2 to 10 in good health. The CDR3 runs from the conserved cysteine through the conserved F or W. The order of the fields is D gene, J gene, clone size, V gene, CDR3 protein, CDR3 DNA. The D gene is left open where the match is weak. Some rows have no size entry. The others give once, few or many, or a class for an expanded clone.

TRBD1,TRBJ2-7,few,TRBV6-5,CASSYSKQGIYEQYF,TGTGCCAGCAGTTACTCGAAACAGGGGATCTACGAGCAGTACTTC
TRBD1,TRBJ2-5,NA,TRBV20-1,CSAPTGSWETQYF,TGCAGTGCTCCGACAGGGTCGTGGGAGACCCAGTACTTC
NA,TRBJ2-6,NA,TRBV18,CASSASRRGNVLTF,TGTGCCAGCTCAGCATCCCGACGGGGGAACGTCCTGACTTTC
TRBD1,TRBJ2-2,NA,TRBV24-1,CATSKFGTGGTGELFF,TGTGCCACCAGTAAATTCGGGACAGGGGGCACCGGGGAGCTGTTTTTT
NA,TRBJ2-3,NA,TRBV2,CASSEAPDWAGAEDTQYF,TGTGCCAGCAGTGAAGCGCCCGACTGGGCAGGGGCTGAAGATACGCAGTATTTT
NA,TRBJ1-2,NA,TRBV20-1,CRVGRREANYGYTF,TGCAGAGTGGGACGGCGGGAGGCTAACTATGGCTACACCTTC
NA,TRBJ1-1,NA,TRBV7-9,CASSLGSANTEAFF,TGTGCCAGCAGCTTGGGCTCAGCGAACACTGAAGCTTTCTTT
TRBD2,TRBJ2-2,few,TRBV4-1,CASSQDAPPRAGGPGTGELFF,TGCGCCAGCAGCCAAGATGCCCCCCCCAGAGCGGGAGGGCCAGGCACCGGGGAGCTGTTTTTT
NA,TRBJ2-3,NA,TRBV20-1,CSAIAHTQYF,TGCAGTGCTATTGCCCATACGCAGTATTTT
NA,TRBJ2-5,NA,TRBV20-1,CSATERGPDGYF,TGCAGTGCTACAGAACGGGGACCGGACGGGTACTTC
NA,TRBJ1-2,few,TRBV12-3/TRBV12-4,CASSIGIATNYGYTF,TGTGCCAGCAGTATCGGAATCGCCACTAACTATGGCTACACCTTC
NA,TRBJ2-1,NA,TRBV4-1,CASSLPRDGGFHNEQFF,TGCGCCAGCAGCCTTCCCCGGGACGGAGGGTTCCACAATGAGCAGTTCTTC
TRBD2,TRBJ2-1,NA,TRBV5-1,CASSKGLAGVKNNEQFF,TGCGCCAGCAGCAAGGGACTAGCGGGAGTAAAGAACAATGAGCAGTTCTTC
NA,TRBJ2-3,once,TRBV6-5,CASRRLSSSTDTQYF,TGTGCCAGCAGACGACTGAGCTCTAGCACAGATACGCAGTATTTT
NA,TRBJ1-4,NA,TRBV9,CASASEGGSGEKLFF,TGTGCCAGCGCCTCGGAAGGGGGGTCGGGAGAAAAACTGTTTTTT
NA,TRBJ1-2,NA,TRBV29-1,CSVVGGASEILYGYTF,TGCAGCGTTGTAGGGGGGGCAAGCGAAATCCTCTATGGCTACACCTTC
NA,TRBJ2-1,NA,TRBV4-1,CASSQGSSYNEQFF,TGCGCCAGCAGCCAAGGAAGCTCCTACAATGAGCAGTTCTTC
NA,TRBJ2-5,few,TRBV20-1,CSAPDRIQETQYF,TGCAGTGCTCCCGACAGGATCCAAGAGACCCAGTACTTC
NA,TRBJ2-7,many,TRBV7-6,CASSLGHPYEQYF,TGTGCCAGCAGCCTCGGACATCCCTACGAGCAGTACTTC
NA,TRBJ2-1,NA,TRBV29-1,CSAAFRGPPYNEQFF,TGCAGCGCCGCCTTCCGGGGGCCTCCCTACAATGAGCAGTTCTTC
NA,TRBJ1-1,few,TRBV28,CASAGAPEAFF,TGTGCCAGCGCTGGGGCGCCGGAGGCTTTCTTT
TRBD1,TRBJ2-7,few,TRBV7-2,CASSSSRDSYEQYF,TGTGCCAGCAGCTCCTCCCGGGACAGCTACGAGCAGTACTTC
TRBD2,TRBJ2-1,NA,TRBV3-1,CTSSPTSGGAEQFF,TGTACCAGCAGCCCGACTAGCGGGGGGGCCGAGCAGTTCTTC
NA,TRBJ2-5,NA,TRBV28,CASSSPRGPNQGTQYF,TGTGCCAGCAGTTCCCCCCGGGGGCCGAACCAAGGGACCCAGTACTTC
NA,TRBJ1-1,once,TRBV29-1,CSVTQSRGTEAFF,TGCAGCGTCACTCAGTCTCGTGGGACTGAAGCTTTCTTT
TRBD2,TRBJ2-1,few,TRBV29-1,CSVEGLAEGGFYNEQFF,TGCAGCGTTGAAGGGCTAGCGGAGGGAGGATTCTACAATGAGCAGTTCTTC
NA,TRBJ2-1,NA,TRBV7-9,CASSPWDFRKTNEQFF,TGTGCCAGCAGCCCCTGGGACTTCCGAAAGACCAATGAGCAGTTCTTC
TRBD1,TRBJ1-2,few,TRBV20-1,CSATNDREPNYGYTF,TGCAGTGCTACCAACGACAGGGAGCCTAACTATGGCTACACCTTC